This T cell receptor beta chain derives from a study of CD8+CD57+ T cells in acquired aplastic anemia. Patients who underwent sequencing had shown CD8+CD57+ cell expansion by flow cytometry. Genomic DNA served as template for TCR beta VDJ and CDR3 profiling. TCRdb re-called the reads through MiXCR, storing one row per CDR3 protein. Of roughly 240,000 distinct CDR3 sequences in the sample, approximately 50% are singletons; the top ten hold 7.8%. J was trimmed by 2 bases and V by 1 base; bases with no gene match: 3. Germline V gene lookup returns CDR1 SGHVS and CDR2 FNYEAQ. CDR3 length equals 15 residues. This clonotype was counted many times.

This rearrangement joins TRBV7-6 to TRBJ2-3; 7 bases are a match to TRBD1. The sample taken for sequencing was sorted CD4+, CD8+, or CD8+CD57+ T cells (not recorded which) from PBMCs. This clonotype originated in a human donor with aplastic anemia. CDR3 sequence: CASSLGDRDTDTQYF. In DNA form, the CDR3 reads TGTGCCAGCAGCTTAGGGGACAGAGACACAGATACGCAGTATTTT.